This TCR beta chain was sequenced during a study of blood T cell repertoires in COVID-19. The wider study: The analysed material was cDNA or gDNA that came from T cells, B-cell-depleted T cells, or PBMCs.

Authors' processing steps: Estimation of nucleated cell counts relied on the amplification of reference gene primers. The repertoire was sequenced with immunoSEQ multiplex PCR; TCRdb's copy has only in-frame clones and lacks some. V, J and clone size are taken as reported in that table, and D and trimming were inferred from the DNA itself. The sample has 95,000 to 150,000 clones; about 86% are singletons. Germline CDR1 and CDR2: ENHRY and SYGVKD. The junction had 16 bases not matched to a gene; V was cut back by 4 bases and J by 6 bases. CDR3 length equals 17 residues. The table lists this clone with a count of one.

This TCR derives from a woman between 50 and 59 years old with acute or convalescent COVID-19. The rearrangement joins TRBV10-3 to TRBJ2-7, with 9 bases that match TRBD2. Sample: peripheral blood. As DNA, the CDR3 is TGTGCCATCAGTGGCGCCCTTAGCGCGGGGGGGACTTTCGAGCAGTACTTC. Amino acid sequence: CAISGALSAGGTFEQYF.